These 4 T cell receptor beta chains originate from one sample sequenced in a study of T cells expressing NK-cell markers. From its re-call of the 5' RACE reads, TCRdb lists each CDR3 protein once, without DNA. The sample table includes over 100,000 distinct CDR3 sequences. Sequenced sample: blood T cells: a sorted CD56 or NKG2C T cell subset, CD4+ or CD8+ T cells, or bulk PBMC T cells (not recorded which). The receptors shown here come from a woman between 18 and 70 years old in good health.

The V gene is TRBV12-3 or TRBV12-4, the J gene TRBJ1-1. The CDR3 length is 12 residues. CDR3 sequence reads: CASSLGYVGAFF.

The chain combines TRBV20-1 with TRBJ2-1; TCRdb names TRBD2, which stays unverified in the absence of DNA. Germline CDR1 and CDR2: DFQATT and SNEGSKA (reference sequence). The CDR3 runs to 14 residues. The CDR3 region is CSAQGLAAPHEQFF.

The chain employs TRBV7-9 and TRBJ2-7. The CDR3 consists of 16 residues. CDR1 and CDR2 from the germline V gene are SEHNR and FQNEAQ (reference sequence). The CDR3: CASSLDGVGLASEQYF.

The chain employs TRBV3-1 and TRBJ2-7; the TCRdb D gene call, TRBD2, has no DNA to confirm it. This CDR3 is built from 17 residues. The V gene's germline CDR1 is LGHDT and CDR2 YNNKEL (reference sequence). The CDR3 protein is CASSQDRLAGTPYEQYF.